What follows are 21 T cell receptor beta chains derived from one specimen sequenced in a study of identical twins. MiXCR was run by TCRdb on the 5' RACE reads, yielding one entry per CDR3 protein. The profile covers 350,000 to 450,000 distinct CDR3 sequences, with 18% appearing a single time and 10% to 15% taken by the ten largest. The sequenced material came from naive T cells sorted from blood. These receptors originate from a man aged 50 to 60 in good health.

The CDR3 loop reads CASSSFDKQPQHF. CDR3 DNA: TGTGCCAGCAGTTCCTTTGACAAGCAGCCCCAGCATTTT. The chain combines TRBV28 with TRBJ1-5; no definite D call. Germline V lookup: CDR1 MDHEN, CDR2 SYDVKM. The CDR3 length is 13 residues. V shed 4 bases and J shed 7 bases, with 11 bases lying between them.

This clonotype was recorded at least ten times. The genes are TRBV4-3 and TRBJ2-1, with D perhaps matching TRBD1 (5 bases). The ends were cut back, 0 bases at V and 6 bases at J, with 9 bases in the middle. The germline V gene has CDR1 LGHNA and CDR2 YSLEER. The CDR3 spans 14 residues. The CDR3 sequence: CASSQDAGSNEQFF. In DNA form, the CDR3 reads TGCGCCAGCAGCCAAGATGCAGGGTCCAATGAGCAGTTCTTC.

In its sample, this clonotype was seen many times. The chain joins TRBV20-1 to TRBJ2-4; the match to TRBD2 covers 11 bases. From germline, CDR1 is DFQATT and CDR2 SNEGSKA (reference sequence). Trimming took 0 bases from V and 5 from J; bases not matched to a gene: 9. This CDR3 is 17 amino acids long. In nucleotides, the CDR3 is TGCAGTGCTAGAGATTTAGCGGGGGGGGCTATCCAAAACATTCAGTACTTC. This sequence encodes CSARDLAGGAIQNIQYF.

The chain couples TRBV27 to TRBJ2-1, with D unclear. Germline CDR1 reads MNHEY; CDR2 reads SMNVEV (reference sequence). CDR3 length: 11 residues. V lost 10 bases, J lost 4 bases, and 8 bases lay in between. CDR3 residues: CATRRYNEQFF. CDR3 bases: TGTGCCACCAGACGGTACAATGAGCAGTTCTTC.

There are many counts of this clonotype. The chain carries TRBV6-5 and TRBJ2-7; perhaps TRBD1 as D (6 bases). The ends were cut back, 2 bases at V and 6 bases at J, with 20 bases in the middle. The germline V gene encodes CDR1 MNHEY and CDR2 SVGAGI. The CDR3 extends over 16 amino acids. CDR3 nucleotide sequence: TGTGCCAGCAGTTACCTAACTATAACGCCAGGGGTCGAGCAGTACTTC. Residues: CASSYLTITPGVEQYF.

This clonotype occurred many times. The chain uses TRBV20-1 and TRBJ2-7, with a tentative D call TRBD2 (5 bases). The CDR3 spans 15 residues. CDR1 is DFQATT, CDR2 SNEGSKA, per germline (reference sequence). The V and J ends lost 0 bases and 0 bases respectively, with 12 bases between them. CDR3 in amino acids: CSARDTRAPSYEQYF. The CDR3, as DNA: TGCAGTGCTAGAGATACGCGGGCTCCCTCCTACGAGCAGTACTTC.

Ten or more counts support this clonotype. The chain uses TRBV5-1 and TRBJ1-2; D is ambiguous. V lost 2 bases, J lost 4 bases, and 12 bases lay in between. This CDR3 comprises 14 residues. The germline V gene has CDR1 SGHRS and CDR2 YFSETQ. CDR3 in DNA: TGCGCCAGCAGCTTCACAGCCTGGAGCTATGGCTACACCTTC. Translation gives CASSFTAWSYGYTF.

This clonotype was seen a handful of times. This chain joins TRBV20-1 and TRBJ1-1, with 9 bases that match TRBD1. The ends lost 1 base at V and 5 bases at J; junction bases unmatched: 17. Germline V gene data show CDR1 as DFQATT and CDR2 as SNEGSKA (reference sequence). This CDR3 is built from 18 residues. The CDR3 reads CSARGTGERDRARTEAFF. The CDR3 DNA reads as TGCAGTGCTAGAGGAACGGGGGAACGGGACAGGGCTCGGACTGAAGCTTTCTTT.

The gene calls are TRBV6-1 and TRBJ2-1; TRBD2 agrees at 8 bases. There are 15 residues in the CDR3. V trimming: 6 bases; J trimming: 0 bases; junction bases outside the gene matches: 4. Germline CDR1 reads MNHNS; CDR2 reads SASEGT. DNA for the CDR3: TGTGCCAGCAGGGCGGGACTAGGCTCCTACAATGAGCAGTTCTTC. It translates to CASRAGLGSYNEQFF.

This clonotype was seen a handful of times. V usage is TRBV7-8 and J usage is TRBJ2-1; 13 positions agree with TRBD2. Germline V gives CDR1 SGHVS, CDR2 FQNEAQ. The CDR3 consists of 16 residues. Unmatched junction bases numbered 8, after V lost 5 bases and J lost 7 bases. In DNA form, the CDR3 reads TGTGCCAGCAGCGAGGGACTAGCGGGATTACGGAATGAGCAGTTCTTC. It is translated as CASSEGLAGLRNEQFF.

This chain connects TRBV7-6 to TRBJ2-5, with 8 nucleotides matching TRBD2. The CDR3 extends over 15 amino acids. Germline CDR1 SGHVS, CDR2 FNYEAQ. Trimming removed 4 bases from V and 2 bases from J; junction bases left unmatched: 6. The CDR3: CASSWRSGRQETQYF. The CDR3 DNA follows: TGTGCCAGCAGCTGGAGGAGCGGGAGACAAGAGACCCAGTACTTC.

This clonotype has just a few counts. The chain carries TRBV7-8 and TRBJ2-7, with TRBD2 identical over 7 bases. The CDR3 sequence is 13 residues long. Germline CDR1 is SGHVS and CDR2 is FQNEAQ. The ends lost 9 bases at V and 1 base at J; junction bases unmatched: 6. The CDR3 protein is CASRGGVSYEQYF. CDR3 DNA sequence: TGTGCCAGTCGGGGAGGGGTGTCCTACGAGCAGTACTTC.

This clonotype turned up a few times. The chain uses TRBV4-1 and TRBJ2-6, with 15 nucleotides matching TRBD2. The J segment lost 0 bases and the V segment lost 5 bases, leaving 8 bases of the junction unmatched. CDR1 is MGHRA, CDR2 YSYEKL, per germline. This CDR3 comprises 20 residues. The CDR3 nucleotides read TGCGCCAGCAGCAGGAGGACTAGCGGGGGGGCCGCCTCTGGGGCCAACGTCCTGACTTTC. Residues: CASSRRTSGGAASGANVLTF.

A few counts support this clonotype. The chain employs TRBV5-1 and TRBJ1-1, with 7 bases matching TRBD1. The CDR3 has 14 residues. J lost 5 bases, V lost 3 bases, and 7 bases had no gene match. Germline CDR1 and CDR2: SGHRS and YFSETQ. This CDR3 reads CASSWGRGWTEAFF. The CDR3 region has the DNA TGCGCCAGCAGCTGGGGCAGGGGGTGGACTGAAGCTTTCTTT. Looking up the rest from reference TRBV5-1 and TRBJ1-1 gives the full variable domain: KAGVTQTPRYLIKTRGQQVTLSCSPISGHRSVSWYQQTPGQGLQFLFEYFSETQRNKGNFPGRFSGRQFSNSRSEMNVSTLELGDSALYLCASSWGRGWTEAFFGQGTRLTVV.

This clonotype was recorded at least ten times. The chain carries TRBV6-6 and TRBJ1-5; D is ambiguous. The germline CDR1 and CDR2 sequences are MNHNY and SVGAGI (reference sequence). V lost 0 bases, J lost 3 bases, and 3 bases lay in between. This CDR3 is 13 amino acids long. This chain's CDR3 is CASSYSPNQPQHF. In DNA form, the CDR3 reads TGTGCCAGCAGTTACTCACCCAATCAGCCCCAGCATTTT.

The rearrangement uses TRBV10-3 and TRBJ2-1; TRBD2 matches at 12 bases. CDR1 and CDR2 from the germline V gene are ENHRY and SYGVKD. The V segment lost 5 bases and the J segment 0 bases; nucleotides outside the gene matches: 8. The CDR3 loop spans 18 amino acids. The CDR3 region is CAISPWTSGISSYNEQFF. The CDR3 DNA follows: TGTGCCATCAGTCCCTGGACTAGCGGGATCAGCTCCTACAATGAGCAGTTCTTC.

This clonotype occurred many times. The chain employs TRBV7-6 and TRBJ2-2, with 9 bases matching TRBD1. Trimming cost V 1 base and J 4 bases; bases outside gene matches: 7. The germline V gene has CDR1 SGHVS and CDR2 FNYEAQ. The CDR3 has 17 amino acids. For the CDR3, the DNA is TGTGCCAGCAGCTTAGACCGGGACAGGGTGCGCACCGGGGAGCTGTTTTTT. Protein product: CASSLDRDRVRTGELFF.

This clonotype was observed a handful of times. In DNA, the CDR3 is TGCAGTGCTAGAGACACAGGGCCCCCTCTCTACGAGCAGTACTTC. The encoded protein is CSARDTGPPLYEQYF. This chain uses TRBV20-1 with TRBJ2-7, with D possibly being TRBD1 (6 bases). Germline V lookup: CDR1 DFQATT, CDR2 SNEGSKA (reference sequence). The germline V and J ends were trimmed by 0 bases and 3 bases, with 15 bases remaining between them. The CDR3 extends over 15 amino acids.

The CDR3 region has the DNA TGTGCCAGCAGCTACGCGGGGAACAATGAGCAGTTCTTC. Protein: CASSYAGNNEQFF. J is TRBJ2-1 and V is TRBV7-9, with D possibly matching TRBD2 (6 bases). CDR1 and CDR2 (germline): SEHNR, FQNEAQ (reference sequence). Deletions cut 4 bases from V and 5 bases from J, with 9 bases between. This CDR3 comprises 13 residues.

The V gene is TRBV6-5, the J gene TRBJ1-3; TRBD1 is a possible D gene (6 bases). Germline assignment: CDR1 MNHEY and CDR2 SVGAGI. With 4 bases removed from V and 0 bases from J, the gap between germline ends came to 10 bases. The CDR3 runs to 15 residues. CDR3 sequence: CASSSQDSSGNTIYF. CDR3 coding DNA: TGTGCCAGCAGTTCACAGGACAGCTCTGGAAACACCATATATTTT.

The CDR3 DNA reads as TGTGCCAGCAGCATTGACAGGGGGAGTTCCTACAATGAGCAGTTCTTC. Protein: CASSIDRGSSYNEQFF. V usage is TRBV5-6 and J usage is TRBJ2-1, with 9 nucleotides matching TRBD1. The CDR3 totals 16 residues. The V and J ends lost 4 bases and 1 base, in that order; junction bases with no gene match: 6. CDR1 is SGHDT, CDR2 YYEEEE, per germline.